Following are 32 T cell receptor beta chains from one sample sequenced in a study of T cells in Graves' hyperthyroidism and ophthalmopathy. There were TCR beta CDR3 regions amplified from RNA transcripts. During a first-round RT-PCR of the TCR CDR3, the HTBI primer set was used. Via MiXCR, TCRdb re-called the multiplex PCR reads, giving one row per CDR3 protein. The table shows 550,000 to 600,000 distinct CDR3 sequences, with about 43% occurring only once. Sequencing was performed on peripheral blood or thyroid tissue (not recorded which). The receptor source for this set is an adult woman with Graves' disease, either hyperthyroidism or ophthalmopathy (not recorded which).

This clonotype was detected many times. The V gene is TRBV5-1, the J gene TRBJ2-5, with no clear D. CDR1 is SGHRS, CDR2 YFSETQ, per germline. Between the trimmed V and J ends, which lost 2 bases and 5 bases, there was a span of 7 bases. The CDR3 covers 12 residues. The CDR3 sequence is CASSFFGETQYF. In DNA, the CDR3 is TGCGCCAGCAGCTTCTTCGGCGAGACCCAGTACTTC.

The rearrangement uses TRBV11-2 and TRBJ1-1; tentatively, D is TRBD1 (6 bases). From germline, CDR1 is SGHAT and CDR2 FQNNGV. V was clipped by 8 bases and J by 3 bases, with 19 bases between them. This CDR3 has 15 amino acids. CDR3 region: CASLALGGSDTEAFF. In nucleotides, the CDR3 is TGTGCCAGCTTGGCTTTAGGGGGGTCGGACACTGAAGCTTTCTTT.

This chain connects TRBV29-1 to TRBJ1-2; D gene unclear. The CDR3 is 14 amino acids. Trimming pared 0 bases from V and 3 bases from J, leaving 11 bases between. Germline V gives CDR1 SQVTM, CDR2 ANQGSEA. The CDR3 protein is CSVEESMDHYGYTF. As DNA, the CDR3 is TGCAGCGTTGAAGAGTCAATGGACCACTATGGCTACACCTTC.

This clonotype was counted ten times or more. V gene TRBV2 combines with J gene TRBJ1-5; TRBD1 aligns across 7 bases. The CDR3 totals 13 residues. V lost 8 bases to trimming and J lost 3 bases; unmatched junction nucleotides: 4. Germline CDR1 reads SNHLY; CDR2 reads FYNNEI. The CDR3 loop reads CASCRGTNQPQHF. The DNA of the CDR3 is TGTGCCAGCTGCAGGGGGACCAATCAGCCCCAGCATTTT.

Many counts were recorded for this clonotype. This chain links TRBV11-2 with TRBJ1-5; D is undetermined. V shed 3 bases and J shed 5 bases, with 8 bases lying between them. The CDR3 consists of 13 residues. Germline V gives CDR1 SGHAT, CDR2 FQNNGV. CDR3 loop: CASSLASYQPQHF. In nucleotides, the CDR3 is TGTGCCAGCAGCTTGGCCAGCTATCAGCCCCAGCATTTT.

Ten or more counts support this clonotype. The chain recombines TRBV5-8 with TRBJ1-2; 11 bases fit TRBD1. There are 14 residues in the CDR3. In germline, CDR1 is SGHTS, CDR2 YDEGEE. V shed 2 bases, J shed 7 bases, and the junction held 4 bases outside the gene matches. The CDR3 reads CASSLGQGARGYTF. The CDR3 coding sequence is TGTGCCAGCAGCTTAGGACAGGGGGCGCGTGGCTACACCTTC.

In this sample, this clonotype turned up many times. The chain uses TRBV25-1 and TRBJ1-5, with D perhaps matching TRBD1 (6 bases). This CDR3 comprises 15 residues. Trimming stripped 5 bases from V and 5 bases from J, with 16 bases between. Germline CDR1 MGHDK, CDR2 SYGVNS. Here the CDR3 DNA reads TGTGCCAGCAGTTCCCTGGGGGCCGAAGATCAGCCCCAGCATTTT. It yields the protein CASSSLGAEDQPQHF.

This clonotype was recorded many times. CDR3 sequence (DNA): TGTGCCAGCAGCTACCTCGGGGAGCAGTACTTC. Translated, it gives CASSYLGEQYF. The rearrangement links TRBV12-3 or TRBV12-4 to TRBJ2-7; no definite D call. CDR3 length: 11 amino acids. V was pared by 6 bases and J by 7 bases, with 10 bases between.

This clonotype was detected many times. The chain combines TRBV27 with TRBJ1-2; D not resolved. The CDR3 totals 13 residues. V shed 3 bases and J shed 9 bases, with 14 bases lying between them. Germline assignment: CDR1 MNHEY and CDR2 SMNVEV (reference sequence). In nucleotides, the CDR3 is TGTGCCAGCAGTTTTCTCGCGACGATTAGCTACACCTTC. It is translated as CASSFLATISYTF.

The chain has TRBV7-9 and TRBJ2-7, with no clear D. The CDR3 contains 13 residues. Trimming removed 5 bases at V and 7 bases at J, with 15 bases between. From germline, CDR1 is SEHNR and CDR2 FQNEAQ (reference sequence). CDR3 sequence reads: CASSTDPKTEQYF. As DNA, the CDR3 is TGTGCCAGCAGCACGGACCCCAAAACTGAGCAGTACTTC.

This clonotype was seen at least ten times. The rearrangement links TRBV11-2 to TRBJ2-6, with D possibly matching TRBD2 (6 bases). There are 18 residues in the CDR3. CDR1 is SGHAT and CDR2 is FQNNGV in the germline V gene. V was cut by 4 bases and J by 4 bases, with 20 bases left in between. CDR3 in amino acids: CASSWARGAKGGANVLTF. DNA of the CDR3: TGTGCCAGCAGCTGGGCCCGCGGGGCCAAGGGAGGGGCCAACGTCCTGACTTTC.

V gene TRBV7-3 combines with J gene TRBJ2-3; D is unclear. This CDR3 has 13 amino acids. Trimming removed 5 bases from V and 3 bases from J, with 9 bases in between. Germline V gives CDR1 SGHTA, CDR2 FQGTGA. CDR3 coding DNA: TGTGCCAGCAGCGTGCGTATGACAGATACGCAGTATTTT. Its protein is CASSVRMTDTQYF.

The V and J genes are TRBV7-6 and TRBJ1-2, with D hard to call. In germline, CDR1 is SGHVS, CDR2 FNYEAQ. Trimming pared 2 bases from V and 4 bases from J, leaving 8 bases between. This CDR3 has 13 residues. Here the CDR3 reads CASSLKGIYGYTF. The CDR3 coding sequence is TGTGCCAGCAGCTTAAAGGGTATCTATGGCTACACCTTC.

This chain uses TRBV15 with TRBJ1-2, with no clear D. V was clipped by 6 bases and J by 3 bases, with 17 bases between them. In germline, CDR1 is LNHNV, CDR2 YYDKDF (reference sequence). The CDR3 has 15 amino acids. The DNA of the CDR3 is TGTGCCACCAGAGTCAACTTGGAGGGCTACTATGGCTACACCTTC. Its translation: CATRVNLEGYYGYTF.

This clonotype came up many times. The J gene is TRBJ1-1, the V gene TRBV7-9; D is uncertain. V was cut by 3 bases and J by 10 bases, with 9 bases left in between. Germline CDR1 reads SEHNR; CDR2 reads FQNEAQ (reference sequence). The CDR3 loop spans 11 amino acids. The CDR3 here is CASSFGTRAFF. CDR3 nucleotide sequence: TGTGCCAGCAGCTTCGGAACTCGAGCTTTCTTT.

This clonotype was recorded once. The chain uses TRBV29-1 and TRBJ1-4, with D possibly being TRBD1 (6 bases). From germline, CDR1 is SQVTM and CDR2 ANQGSEA. The ends were cut back, 4 bases at V and 5 bases at J, with 14 bases in the middle. This CDR3 spans 14 amino acids. The CDR3 here is CSVGDRTQNEKLFF. CDR3 DNA sequence: TGCAGCGTTGGAGACAGGACTCAAAATGAAAAACTGTTTTTT.

This clonotype was counted many times. The V and J genes are TRBV20-1 and TRBJ2-2; TRBD2 is a possible D gene (6 bases). The V end was cut by 3 bases, the J end by 0 bases, with 11 bases between. Germline CDR1 is DFQATT and CDR2 is SNEGSKA (reference sequence). The CDR3 is 15 amino acids. CDR3 nucleotide sequence: TGCAGTGCTAGGGTCAGGGAGGCGAACACCGGGGAGCTGTTTTTT. Translation: CSARVREANTGELFF.

This chain uses TRBV7-3 with TRBJ2-7; 13 bases are a match to TRBD2. The CDR3 is 16 amino acids. J was trimmed by 7 bases and V by 2 bases; bases with no gene match: 8. CDR1 and CDR2 from the germline V gene are SGHTA and FQGTGA. CDR3 in DNA: TGTGCCAGCAGCTTAGTGACTAGCGGGAGGTATAATGAGCAGTACTTC. Its protein product is CASSLVTSGRYNEQYF.

This clonotype has at least ten counts. The rearrangement joins TRBV2 to TRBJ2-7; D is unresolved. The CDR3 consists of 12 residues. CDR1 SNHLY and CDR2 FYNNEI come from the germline V gene. V shed 10 bases and J shed 3 bases, with 13 bases lying between them. The CDR3 coding sequence is TGTGCCACCAACGGTCAAAACTACGAGCAGTACTTC. It encodes CATNGQNYEQYF.

This clonotype was detected ten times or more. The chain has TRBV27 and TRBJ1-6, with D perhaps matching TRBD1 (5 bases). The CDR3 extends over 16 amino acids. V was cut by 5 bases and J by 5 bases, with 16 bases left in between. CDR1 is MNHEY, CDR2 SMNVEV, per germline (reference sequence). CDR3 amino acids: CASSPNRGTDNSPLHF. DNA for the CDR3: TGTGCCAGCAGTCCCAACCGCGGGACGGATAATTCACCCCTCCACTTT.

This clonotype has at least ten counts. The chain has TRBV9 and TRBJ2-5; D possibly matches TRBD1 or TRBD2 (6 bases each). V was pared by 5 bases and J by 4 bases, with 18 bases between. Germline V gene lookup returns CDR1 SGDLS and CDR2 YYNGEE. This CDR3 has 15 residues. CDR3 in amino acids: CASSQDRGGPETQYF. CDR3 sequence (DNA): TGTGCCAGCAGTCAGGACAGAGGAGGGCCAGAGACCCAGTACTTC.

This clonotype has only one observation. The conserved phenylalanine or tryptophan is not found at the CDR3 terminus, so this likely reflects a read error. No DNA is shown, since the ends of the CDR3 on it are uncertain; the CDR3 is the one TCRdb lists. This chain connects TRBV11-1 to TRBJ1-4; the DNA was not compared with TRBD1, the D call given in the table. The CDR3 numbers 9 amino acids, ends counted. Germline assignment: CDR1 SGHAT and CDR2 FQDESV (reference sequence). This chain's CDR3 is CASSPDRAM.

The rearrangement links TRBV4-1 to TRBJ1-5; D call uncertain. This CDR3 contains 17 residues. In germline, CDR1 is MGHRA, CDR2 YSYEKL. Trimming shortened V by 4 bases and J by 2 bases, and 18 bases separated the two germline ends. The CDR3 here is CASSRSPGGNRNQPQHF. The CDR3 DNA follows: TGCGCCAGCAGCCGCTCCCCCGGAGGAAATCGCAATCAGCCCCAGCATTTT.

This clonotype was observed a handful of times. V and J are TRBV7-9 and TRBJ1-2; D gene unclear. There are 15 residues in the CDR3. The germline V and J ends were trimmed by 3 bases and 12 bases, with 23 bases remaining between them. The germline gives CDR1 SEHNR, CDR2 FQNEAQ (reference sequence). The CDR3 here is CASSLGAVGYSGNTF. The CDR3 DNA reads TGTGCCAGCAGCTTGGGCGCGGTAGGATACTCTGGAAACACCTTC.

This clonotype was seen a handful of times. The junction departs from germline at one end; a sequencing error may be responsible. The chain couples TRBV5-6 to TRBJ1-4; no definite D call. The CDR3 consists of 15 residues. Germline V lookup: CDR1 SGHDT, CDR2 YYEEEE. CDR3 protein: CASSLAREYGEELFF. The CDR3, as DNA: TGTGCCAGCAGCTTGGCAAGGGAATATGGTGAAGAACTGTTTTTT.

The DNA for the CDR3 is TGTGCCAGTGCCCTGGACAGGGGGGAGACCCAGTACTTC. Protein product: CASALDRGETQYF. The chain has TRBV19 and TRBJ2-5; 10 bases are shared with TRBD1. Germline loops: CDR1 LNHDA, CDR2 SQIVND (reference sequence). V dropped 8 bases and J dropped 5; count of bases not matched to a gene: 5. This CDR3 has 13 residues. The variable domain in full, completed from reference TRBV19 and TRBJ2-5, reads DGGITQSPKYLFRKEGQNVTLSCEQNLNHDAMYWYRQDPGQGLRLIYYSQIVNDFQKGDIAEGYSVSREKKESFPLTVTSAQKNPTAFYLCASALDRGETQYFGPGTRLLVL.

V gene TRBV2 combines with J gene TRBJ1-2; 9 bases align to TRBD1. Trimming cost V 6 bases and J 7 bases; bases outside gene matches: 3. The CDR3 has 12 amino acids. Germline lookup yields CDR1 SNHLY and CDR2 FYNNEI. CDR3 residues: CASRGQGFGYTF. In DNA, the CDR3 is TGTGCCAGCAGGGGACAGGGTTTTGGCTACACCTTC. Using reference TRBV2 and TRBJ1-2 for the parts outside the CDR3, the full variable domain is EPEVTQTPSHQVTQMGQEVILRCVPISNHLYFYWYRQILGQKVEFLVSFYNNEISEKSEIFDDQFSVERPDGSNFTLKIRSTKLEDSAMYFCASRGQGFGYTFGSGTRLTVV.

The rearrangement joins TRBV7-6 to TRBJ1-1; the match to TRBD1 covers 8 bases. This CDR3 has 17 residues. V shed 5 bases, J shed 2 bases, and the junction held 13 bases outside the gene matches. Germline CDR1 reads SGHVS; CDR2 reads FNYEAQ. CDR3 residues: CASSAKQGAGLNTEAFF. The CDR3 DNA reads TGTGCCAGCAGCGCGAAGCAGGGGGCTGGTCTTAACACTGAAGCTTTCTTT.

The chain joins TRBV20-1 to TRBJ1-6; D is unclear. The CDR3 consists of 13 residues. V was clipped by 3 bases and J by 6 bases, with 9 bases between them. Germline CDR1 is DFQATT and CDR2 is SNEGSKA (reference sequence). CDR3 in DNA: TGCAGTGCTAGCCCAGGACCTAATTCACCCCTCCACTTT. It translates to CSASPGPNSPLHF.

The genes are TRBV20-1 and TRBJ1-1; D might be TRBD1 (5 bases). The CDR3 has 14 amino acids. CDR1 and CDR2 from the germline V gene are DFQATT and SNEGSKA (reference sequence). Trimming took off 6 bases at V and 7 bases at J, with 21 bases between the two ends. The CDR3 DNA follows: TGCAGTGCCCGCCACTCAGGGTTAGCTAATGAAGCTTTCTTT. Translation: CSARHSGLANEAFF.

The genes are TRBV2 and TRBJ1-6, with 8 bases fitting TRBD1. The CDR3 covers 15 residues. Germline V gene sequence: CDR1 SNHLY, CDR2 FYNNEI. V shed 6 bases, J shed 10 bases, and the junction held 11 bases outside the gene matches. CDR3 nucleotides: TGTGCCAGCAGGGAAAGACAGGGGTTGGGGTCACCCCTCCACTTT. This encodes CASRERQGLGSPLHF.

This clonotype was seen a handful of times. A much larger clonotype is one base distant, so this may be a read error. The V gene is TRBV7-2, the J gene TRBJ1-1, with a weak D call TRBD1 (5 bases). In germline, CDR1 is SGHTA, CDR2 FQGNSA. The CDR3 is 14 amino acids. CDR3 DNA sequence: TGTGCCGGCAGCTTAGAAGGGACGAACACTGAAGCTTTCTTT. The encoded protein is CAGSLEGTNTEAFF.